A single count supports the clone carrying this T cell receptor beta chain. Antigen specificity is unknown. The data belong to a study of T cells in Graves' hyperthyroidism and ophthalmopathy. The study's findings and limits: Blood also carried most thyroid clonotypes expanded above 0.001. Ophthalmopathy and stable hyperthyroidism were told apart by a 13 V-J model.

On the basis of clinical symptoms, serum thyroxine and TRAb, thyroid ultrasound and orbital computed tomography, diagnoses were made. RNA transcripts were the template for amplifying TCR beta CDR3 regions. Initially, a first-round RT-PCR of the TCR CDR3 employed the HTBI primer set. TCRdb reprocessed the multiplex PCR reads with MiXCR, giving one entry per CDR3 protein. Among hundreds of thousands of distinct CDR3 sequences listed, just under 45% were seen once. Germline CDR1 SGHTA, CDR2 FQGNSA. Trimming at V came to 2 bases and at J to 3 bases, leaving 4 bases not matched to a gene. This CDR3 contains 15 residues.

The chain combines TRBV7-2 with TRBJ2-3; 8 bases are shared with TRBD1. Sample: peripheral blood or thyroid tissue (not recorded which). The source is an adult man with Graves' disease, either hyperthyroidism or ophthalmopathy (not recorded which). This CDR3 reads CASSLFRGLTDTQYF. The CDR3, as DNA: TGTGCCAGCAGCTTATTCAGGGGGCTGACAGATACGCAGTATTTT.